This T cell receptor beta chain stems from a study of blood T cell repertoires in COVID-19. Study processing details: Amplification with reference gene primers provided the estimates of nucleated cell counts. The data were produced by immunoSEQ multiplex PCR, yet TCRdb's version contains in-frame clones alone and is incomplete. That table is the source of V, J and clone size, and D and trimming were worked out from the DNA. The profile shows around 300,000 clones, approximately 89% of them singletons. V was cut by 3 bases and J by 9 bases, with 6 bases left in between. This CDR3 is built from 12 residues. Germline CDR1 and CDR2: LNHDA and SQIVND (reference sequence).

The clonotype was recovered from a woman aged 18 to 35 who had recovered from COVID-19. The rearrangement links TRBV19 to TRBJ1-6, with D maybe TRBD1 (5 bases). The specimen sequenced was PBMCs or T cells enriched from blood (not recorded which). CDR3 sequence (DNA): TGTGCCAGTAGTATCGGGGGTTCACCCCTCCACTTT. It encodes CASSIGGSPLHF. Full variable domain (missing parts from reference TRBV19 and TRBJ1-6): DGGITQSPKYLFRKEGQNVTLSCEQNLNHDAMYWYRQDPGQGLRLIYYSQIVNDFQKGDIAEGYSVSREKKESFPLTVTSAQKNPTAFYLCASSIGGSPLHFGNGTRLTVT.